The 2 T cell receptor beta chains below all came from one sample that was sequenced in a study of blood T cells in healthy people across ages. Primed by a sample-barcoded 5' primer and a J-beta primer mix, a second PCR proceeded for roughly 7 to 12 cycles. One entry per CDR3 protein, called by TCRdb with MiXCR from the 5' RACE reads. The table includes 800,000 to 900,000 distinct CDR3 sequences, roughly 60% detected once. Specimen: blood. The receptors here all came from a man aged 25 to 40 in good health.

V is TRBV6-5 and J is TRBJ1-5; D is unresolved. Looked up from germline, CDR1 is MNHEY and CDR2 is SVGAGI. V was shortened by 0 bases and J by 1 base, with 7 bases between the two germline ends. CDR3 length equals 15 residues. CDR3 sequence reads: CASSYSKASNQPQHF. Here the CDR3 DNA reads TGTGCCAGCAGTTACTCCAAGGCCAGCAATCAGCCCCAGCATTTT.

The chain carries TRBV20-1 and TRBJ2-1, with TRBD2 matching over 8 bases. Losses at the gene ends were 1 base for V and 5 bases for J; bases not matched to a gene: 22. Germline CDR1 reads DFQATT; CDR2 reads SNEGSKA (reference sequence). The length of the CDR3 is 20 residues. CDR3 coding DNA: TGCAGTGCTAGAGCCGGGGGGGCTCTCCAACTAGCCCATTTTAACAATGAGCAGTTCTTC. Its translation is CSARAGGALQLAHFNNEQFF.